The T cell receptor (beta chain) under discussion was sequenced for a study of T-cell reconstitution after alpha-beta-depleted transplantation in children. Trimming shortened V by 6 bases and J by 6 bases, and 15 bases separated the two germline ends. Per germline, CDR1 ENHRY and CDR2 SYGVKD. The CDR3 runs to 14 residues. This clonotype was picked up many times. TCRbeta library construction was performed incorporating unique molecular identifiers. From the PCR reads, TCRdb called clonotypes with MiXCR, one entry per CDR3 protein. The table lists 250,000 to 350,000 distinct CDR3 sequences, almost 10% of them singletons.

The TCR was taken from a human donor who donated a stem cell graft to a child with SCID. Specimen: PBMCs from the stem cell graft donor, collected from the stem cell graft. This chain connects TRBV10-3 to TRBJ1-5, with D hard to call. The chain's CDR3 is CAISFGKEGQPQHF. The CDR3 region has the DNA TGTGCCATCAGCTTCGGGAAGGAGGGTCAGCCCCAGCATTTT.